This T cell receptor (beta chain) was sequenced during a study of blood T cell repertoires in COVID-19. Study summary: Nucleic acid was either cDNA or gDNA, and it came from T cells, B-cell-depleted T cells, or PBMCs.

Germline V CDR1 and CDR2: SGHDT, YYEEEE. V lost 1 base to trimming and J lost 7 bases; unmatched junction nucleotides: 8. The CDR3 has 17 amino acids. In the authors' methods: Estimation of nucleated cell counts was performed using reference gene primer amplification. Profiled with immunoSEQ multiplex PCR; TCRdb holds only in-frame clones, not every one. That table furnishes V, J and clone size, whereas the DNA furnished D and trimming. This table holds 210,000 or so clones, 70% to 90% found once. Sequencing was performed on PBMCs or T cells enriched from blood (not recorded which). The V and J genes are TRBV5-6 and TRBJ1-6; 10 bases map to TRBD1. This sequence was found in a man aged 30-40 years with acute COVID-19. The CDR3 DNA follows: TGTGCCAGCAGCTTGTTTGGACAGGGGGTGGTCAATTCACCCCTCCACTTT. This translates into CASSLFGQGVVNSPLHF.